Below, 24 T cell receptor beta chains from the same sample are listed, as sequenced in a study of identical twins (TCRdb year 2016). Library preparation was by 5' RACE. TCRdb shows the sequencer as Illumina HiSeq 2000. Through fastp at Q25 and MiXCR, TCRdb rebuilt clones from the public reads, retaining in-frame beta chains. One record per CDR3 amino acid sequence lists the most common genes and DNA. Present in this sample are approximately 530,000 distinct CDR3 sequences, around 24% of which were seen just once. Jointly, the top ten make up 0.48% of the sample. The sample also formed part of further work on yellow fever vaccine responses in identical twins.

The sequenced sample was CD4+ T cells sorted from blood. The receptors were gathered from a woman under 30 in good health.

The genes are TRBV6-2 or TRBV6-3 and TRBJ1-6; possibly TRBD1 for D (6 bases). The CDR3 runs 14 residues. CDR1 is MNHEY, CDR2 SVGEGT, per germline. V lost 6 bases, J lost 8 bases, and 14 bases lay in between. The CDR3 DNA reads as TGTGCCAGCAGAACCGGGACATTTTATTCACCCCTCCACTTT. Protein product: CASRTGTFYSPLHF.

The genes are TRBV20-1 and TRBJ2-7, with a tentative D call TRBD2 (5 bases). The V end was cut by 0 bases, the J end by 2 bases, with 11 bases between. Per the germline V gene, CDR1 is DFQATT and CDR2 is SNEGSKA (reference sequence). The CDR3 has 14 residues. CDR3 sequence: CSARDRRATYEQYF. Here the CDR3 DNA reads TGCAGTGCTAGAGATCGGCGGGCGACCTACGAGCAGTACTTC.

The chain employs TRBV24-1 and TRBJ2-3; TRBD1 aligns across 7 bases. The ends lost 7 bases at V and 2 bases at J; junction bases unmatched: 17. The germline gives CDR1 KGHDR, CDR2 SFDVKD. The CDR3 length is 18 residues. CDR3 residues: CATRPGGVGGADTDTQYF. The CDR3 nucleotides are TGTGCCACCAGACCAGGGGGAGTAGGGGGAGCGGACACAGATACGCAGTATTTT.

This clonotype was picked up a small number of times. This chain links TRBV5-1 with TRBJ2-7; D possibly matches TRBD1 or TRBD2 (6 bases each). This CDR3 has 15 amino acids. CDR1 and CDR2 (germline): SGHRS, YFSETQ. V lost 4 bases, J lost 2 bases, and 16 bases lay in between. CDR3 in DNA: TGCGCCAGCAGCCCAGGGACTGGGACAACCTACGAGCAGTACGTC. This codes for CASSPGTGTTYEQYV.

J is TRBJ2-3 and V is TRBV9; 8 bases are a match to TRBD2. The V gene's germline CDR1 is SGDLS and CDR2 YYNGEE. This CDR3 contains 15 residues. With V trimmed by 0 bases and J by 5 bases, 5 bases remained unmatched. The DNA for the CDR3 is TGTGCCAGCAGCGTAGGTAGCGGGGTTGGAGATACGCAGTATTTT. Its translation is CASSVGSGVGDTQYF.

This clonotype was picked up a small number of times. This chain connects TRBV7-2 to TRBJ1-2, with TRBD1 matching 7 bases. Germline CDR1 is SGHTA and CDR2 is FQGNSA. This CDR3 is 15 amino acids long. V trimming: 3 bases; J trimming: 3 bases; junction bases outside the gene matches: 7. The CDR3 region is CASSLGQGGYYGYTF. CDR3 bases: TGTGCCAGCAGCTTGGGGCAGGGGGGTTACTATGGCTACACCTTC.

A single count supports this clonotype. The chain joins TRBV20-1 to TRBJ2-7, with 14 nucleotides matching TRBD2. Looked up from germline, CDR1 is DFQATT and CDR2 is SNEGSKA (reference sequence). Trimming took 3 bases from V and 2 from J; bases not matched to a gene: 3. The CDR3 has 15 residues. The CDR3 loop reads CSARGTSGSPYEQYF. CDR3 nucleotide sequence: TGCAGTGCTAGGGGGACTAGCGGGAGTCCCTACGAGCAGTACTTC.

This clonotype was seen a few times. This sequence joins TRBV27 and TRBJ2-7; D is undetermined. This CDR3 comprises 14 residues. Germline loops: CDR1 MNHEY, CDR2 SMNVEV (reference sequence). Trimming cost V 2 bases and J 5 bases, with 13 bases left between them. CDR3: CASSLRPGSHEQYF. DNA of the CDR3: TGTGCCAGCAGTTTACGCCCGGGTTCCCACGAGCAGTACTTC.

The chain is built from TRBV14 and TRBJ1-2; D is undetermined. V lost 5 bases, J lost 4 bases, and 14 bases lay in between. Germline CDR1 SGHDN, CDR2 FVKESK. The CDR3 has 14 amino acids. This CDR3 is CASSTAGPLYGYTF. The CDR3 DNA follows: TGTGCCAGCAGCACTGCCGGGCCCCTCTATGGCTACACCTTC.

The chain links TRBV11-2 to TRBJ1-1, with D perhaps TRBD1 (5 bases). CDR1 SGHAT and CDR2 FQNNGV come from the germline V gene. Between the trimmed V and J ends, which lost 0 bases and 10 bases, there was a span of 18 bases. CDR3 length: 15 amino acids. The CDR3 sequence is CASSLDPGTGGGAFF. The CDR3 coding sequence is TGTGCCAGCAGCTTAGACCCCGGGACGGGCGGCGGAGCTTTCTTT.

The CDR3 DNA follows: TGTGCCAGCAGCTTAGTCTGGCAAGAGACCCAGTACTTC. This sequence encodes CASSLVWQETQYF. J is TRBJ2-5 and V is TRBV11-2; D is unclear. Deletions cut 1 base from V and 2 bases from J, with 5 bases between. Germline V CDR1 and CDR2: SGHAT, FQNNGV. This CDR3 comprises 13 residues. Full variable domain (missing parts from reference TRBV11-2 and TRBJ2-5): EAGVAQSPRYKIIEKRQSVAFWCNPISGHATLYWYQQILGQGPKLLIQFQNNGVVDDSQLPKDRFSAERLKGVDSTLKIQPAKLEDSAVYLCASSLVWQETQYFGPGTRLLVL.

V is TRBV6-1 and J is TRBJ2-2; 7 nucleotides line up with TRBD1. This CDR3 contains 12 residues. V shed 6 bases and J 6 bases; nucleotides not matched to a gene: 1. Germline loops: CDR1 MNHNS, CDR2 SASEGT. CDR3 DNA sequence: TGTGCCAGCAGGGGGACAGCCGGGGAGCTGTTTTTT. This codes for CASRGTAGELFF.

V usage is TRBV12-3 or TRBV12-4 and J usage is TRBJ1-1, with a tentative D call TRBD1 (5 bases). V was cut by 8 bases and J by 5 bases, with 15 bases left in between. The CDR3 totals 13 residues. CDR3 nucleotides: TGTGCCAGCCGGAGGTGGGGGGGGACTGAAGCTTTCTTT. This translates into CASRRWGGTEAFF.

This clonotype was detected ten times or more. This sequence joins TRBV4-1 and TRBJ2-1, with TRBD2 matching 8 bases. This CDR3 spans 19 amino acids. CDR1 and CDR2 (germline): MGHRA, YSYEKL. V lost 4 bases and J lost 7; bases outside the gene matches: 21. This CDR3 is CASSPGLASTPGKGNEQFF. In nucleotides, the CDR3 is TGCGCCAGCAGCCCAGGACTAGCTTCGACCCCCGGGAAAGGAAATGAGCAGTTCTTC.

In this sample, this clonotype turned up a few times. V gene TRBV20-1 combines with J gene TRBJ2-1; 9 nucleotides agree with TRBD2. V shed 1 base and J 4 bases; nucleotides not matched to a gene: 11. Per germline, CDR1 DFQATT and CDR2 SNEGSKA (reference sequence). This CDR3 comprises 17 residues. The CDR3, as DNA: TGCAGTGCTAGAGTCCTATCTAGCGGGATCCCGTACAATGAGCAGTTCTTC. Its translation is CSARVLSSGIPYNEQFF.

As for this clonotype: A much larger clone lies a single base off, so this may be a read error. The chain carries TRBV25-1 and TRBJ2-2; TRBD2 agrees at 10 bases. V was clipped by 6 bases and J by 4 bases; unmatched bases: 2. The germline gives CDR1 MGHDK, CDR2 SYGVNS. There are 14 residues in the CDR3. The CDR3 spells CASRLAGITGELFF. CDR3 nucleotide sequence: TGTGCCAGCAGACTAGCGGGGATCACCGGGGAGCTGTTTTTT. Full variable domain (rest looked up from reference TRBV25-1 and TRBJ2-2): EADIYQTPRYLVIGTGKKITLECSQTMGHDKMYWYQQDPGMELHLIHYSYGVNSTEKGDLSSESTVSRIRTEHFPLTLESARPSHTSQYLCASRLAGITGELFFGEGSRLTVL.

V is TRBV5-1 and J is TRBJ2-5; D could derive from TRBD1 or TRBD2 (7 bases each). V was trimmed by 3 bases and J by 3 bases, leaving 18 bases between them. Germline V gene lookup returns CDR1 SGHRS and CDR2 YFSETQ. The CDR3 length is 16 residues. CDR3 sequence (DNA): TGCGCCAGCAGCTCCGGCCTAGCAGGGGGGGAAGAGACCCAGTACTTC. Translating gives CASSSGLAGGEETQYF.

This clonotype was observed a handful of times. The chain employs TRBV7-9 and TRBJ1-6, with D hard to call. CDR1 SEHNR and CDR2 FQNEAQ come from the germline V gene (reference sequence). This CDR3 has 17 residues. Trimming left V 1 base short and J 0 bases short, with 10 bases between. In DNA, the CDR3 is TGTGCCAGCAGCTTAGTTGCCGGCAGCTCCTATAATTCACCCCTCCACTTT. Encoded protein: CASSLVAGSSYNSPLHF.

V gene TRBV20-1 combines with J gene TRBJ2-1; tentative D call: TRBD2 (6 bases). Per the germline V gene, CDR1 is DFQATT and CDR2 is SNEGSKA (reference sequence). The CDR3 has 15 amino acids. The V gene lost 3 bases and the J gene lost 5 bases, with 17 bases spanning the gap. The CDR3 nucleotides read TGCAGTGCTAGTACCGATTGGACGGGAGACAATGAGCAGTTCTTC. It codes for CSASTDWTGDNEQFF.

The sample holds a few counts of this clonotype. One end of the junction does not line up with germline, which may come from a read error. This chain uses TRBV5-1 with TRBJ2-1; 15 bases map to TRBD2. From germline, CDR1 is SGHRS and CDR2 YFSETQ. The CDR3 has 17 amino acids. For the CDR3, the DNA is TGCGCCAGCAGCTTGTCGGGACTAGCGGGAGGATACAGTGAGCAGTTCTTC. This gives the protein CASSLSGLAGGYSEQFF. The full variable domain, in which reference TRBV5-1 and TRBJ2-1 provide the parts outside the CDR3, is KAGVTQTPRYLIKTRGQQVTLSCSPISGHRSVSWYQQTPGQGLQFLFEYFSETQRNKGNFPGRFSGRQFSNSRSEMNVSTLELGDSALYLCASSLSGLAGGYSEQFFGPGTRLTVL.

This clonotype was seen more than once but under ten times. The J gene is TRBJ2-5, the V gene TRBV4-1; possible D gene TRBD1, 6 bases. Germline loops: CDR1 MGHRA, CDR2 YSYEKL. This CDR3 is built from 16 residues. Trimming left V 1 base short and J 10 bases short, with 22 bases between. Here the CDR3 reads CASSQVSPSGPGDQYF. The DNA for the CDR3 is TGCGCCAGCAGCCAAGTTTCACCCTCAGGGCCAGGGGACCAGTACTTC.

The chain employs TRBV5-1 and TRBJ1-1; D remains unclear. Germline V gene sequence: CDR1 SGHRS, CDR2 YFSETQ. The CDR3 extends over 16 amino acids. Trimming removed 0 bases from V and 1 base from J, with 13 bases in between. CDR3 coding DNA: TGCGCCAGCAGCTTGGAAGGTGGCCCTCGGAACACTGAAGCTTTCTTT. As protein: CASSLEGGPRNTEAFF.

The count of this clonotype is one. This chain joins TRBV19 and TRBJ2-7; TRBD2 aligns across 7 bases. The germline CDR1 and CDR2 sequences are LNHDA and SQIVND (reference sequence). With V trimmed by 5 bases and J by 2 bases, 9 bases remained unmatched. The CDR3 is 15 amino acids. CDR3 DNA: TGTGCCAGTAGTCTCAATAGCGGGCCACCCTACGAGCAGTACTTC. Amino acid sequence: CASSLNSGPPYEQYF.

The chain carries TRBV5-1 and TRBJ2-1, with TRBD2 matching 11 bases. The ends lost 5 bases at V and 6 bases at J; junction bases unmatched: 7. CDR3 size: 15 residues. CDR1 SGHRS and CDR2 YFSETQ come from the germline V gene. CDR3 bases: TGCGCCAGCAGAATTACTAGCGGGGGAGTCAATGAGCAGTTCTTC. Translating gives CASRITSGGVNEQFF.